This entry is about one T cell receptor (beta chain). This clone has a handful of counts. Its antigen remains unidentified. One base away there is no much larger clone; base qualities are not given. From each donor, a single peripheral blood sample of about 120 mL on average was drawn into heparinised tubes. Using a panel that included CD45RO, CCR7, CD25, CD127, CD95 and CD27, naive, central memory, regulatory and stem cell-like memory CD4+ T cells were sorted on a BD FACSAria II. Every sorted population had a purity above 95%. PBMCs were isolated right away by Lymphoprep density gradient centrifugation and were stained directly, without culture. Samples were stained and sorted in pairs, with one healthy donor and one patient per experiment, so that batch effects were minimized. The High Capacity cDNA Reverse Transcription Kit was used to reverse transcribe all of the isolated RNA, meaning that expressed TCRB transcripts were what got sequenced. Deep immunoSEQ sequencing was performed on naive, central memory and regulatory T cell samples, with an average of roughly 3.3 million total reads per sample. Sorted cells were lysed in RLT buffer, and RNA was extracted using DNase-treated RNeasy Micro or Mini kits according to cell number. Each cell subset was processed separately to prevent cross-contamination, with patient and healthy donor samples processed together. Using the immunoSEQ multiplex PCR, TCRB sequences were amplified from cDNA into 87-bp fragments spanning the CDR3 region. Amplicons were sequenced on the Illumina HiSeq platform. On the study's bioinformatics: Synthetic template baselines were used to correct PCR bias computationally, reads within Hamming distance 2 were collapsed together, and singletons that could not be merged were discarded. Reads were aligned against IMGT so that V, D and J genes, CDR3 length and insertions or deletions at six rearrangement sites could be assigned. Within each subset, clonotype counts were normalized to sorted cell number, after which true diversity and Gini coefficients were computed with the tcR R package. The overlap coefficient, calculated on TCRB nucleotide sequences, was used to quantify repertoire sharing. Out-of-frame TCRB sequences from naive cells were analyzed as a proxy for the pre-selection repertoire. This is the immuneACCESS table as TCRdb keeps it, with only in-frame sequences that have V and J called. A part of the clones is gone; compared with another copy, unresolved V genes explain less than half, and the rest is unexplained. Clone size and V and J calls were adopted from that table, with D and trimming inferred from the DNA. In all, the sample holds a few hundred thousand clones, and about 13% of those were seen once. The ten top clones hold roughly 0.015% of the sample.

The sample comes from a study of beta chain features in type 1 diabetes (dated by TCRdb to between 2017 and 2018). Describing the broader study: Mean age, gender distribution, total cell number and subset yield were not different between patients and healthy donors. A total of roughly 100 million sorted cells were examined across all samples, and a strong correlation was observed between cell number per subset and RNA yield. In the study, TCRB repertoires of sorted circulating CD4+ T cell subsets from recently diagnosed type 1 diabetes patients were compared with those of matched healthy donors. Naive and central memory subsets were obtained from all 30 or so donors, but regulatory and stem cell-like memory subsets were isolated from only 8 patients and roughly eight healthy donors.

The research as a whole found: Naive, central memory and regulatory TCRB repertoires appeared to be more alike among patients than among healthy donors. Shorter templates might have been favored by PCR, but patient and control samples were amplified and corrected together, so both groups would have been affected equally by any skew. Because cDNA was sequenced instead of genomic DNA, activated cells with high expression could be over-represented, although the groups did not differ in activation or CD3 levels. At VDJ recombination sites, patients with type 1 diabetes made fewer insertions and deleted more nucleotides, a pattern implying thymic rearrangement abnormalities. Type 1 diabetes patients showed a moderate but significant shortening of TCRB CDR3 length in all four CD4+ subsets. Because small numbers of individuals were included in the HLA sub-analyses, any influence of HLA type on TCRB rearrangement was left unresolved.

As encoded in the germline V gene, CDR1 is SGHRS while CDR2 is YFSETQ. For this chain, trimming is 1 base at the V end and 4 bases at the J end, and the number of junction bases without a gene match is 5. The cysteine opens and the phenylalanine closes a CDR3 of 16 amino acids. The DNA shown is the 48-base CDR3, in frame from base 1. The TCR comes from a young woman with type 1 diabetes. Sequencing used naive CD4+ T cells from blood. Per the publication, the cell subset or site label means: true naive CD4+ T cells. This chain is built from TRBV5-1 and TRBJ2-3; the central 11 bases match TRBD2. The nucleotide sequence reads TGCGCCAGCAGCTTGCCACTAGCGGGAGCTTCAGATACGCAGTATTTT. Its protein is CASSLPLAGASDTQYF.